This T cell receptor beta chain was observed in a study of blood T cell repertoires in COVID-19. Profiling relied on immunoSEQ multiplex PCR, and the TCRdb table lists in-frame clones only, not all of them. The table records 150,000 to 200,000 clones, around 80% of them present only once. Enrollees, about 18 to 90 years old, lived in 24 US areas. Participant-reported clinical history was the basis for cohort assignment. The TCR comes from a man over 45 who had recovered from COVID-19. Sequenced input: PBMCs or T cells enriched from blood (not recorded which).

This CDR3 reads CASRTERVDQPQHF. The CDR3 bases are TGTGCCAGCAGGACAGAACGAGTCGATCAGCCCCAGCATTTT. The chain recombines TRBV2 with TRBJ1-5; D may be TRBD1 (5 bases). Trimming removed 6 bases at V and 5 bases at J, with 14 bases between. CDR1 and CDR2 from the germline V gene are SNHLY and FYNNEI. The CDR3 runs 14 residues.